This is a list of T cell receptor beta chains from one sample in a study of cytomegalovirus exposure and HLA in healthy donors. Here immunoSEQ multiplex PCR was the method, and the copy in TCRdb shows in-frame clones only, minus some. The sample holds about 84,000 clones; 55% to 65% are singletons and the top ten take about 15%. The sequenced sample was PBMCs. All receptors derive from a woman in her thirties or forties in good health and CMV-seropositive. Each CDR3 is given with its conserved first and last residue. Each record gives: clone size, D gene, V gene, J gene, CDR3 DNA, CDR3 protein. D genes are given only for firm matches. A row's size may be missing; if present it is once, few, many or a size class.

>NA|TRBD1|TRBV5-1|TRBJ1-1
TGCGCCAGCAGCTTGGACAGGGGGCGAACTGAAGCTTTCTTT
CASSLDRGRTEAFF
>few|NA|TRBV7-8|TRBJ1-5
TGTGCCAGCAGCTTAGTGCGGTCTCTTAGCAATCAGCCCCAGCATTTT
CASSLVRSLSNQPQHF
>few|TRBD1|TRBV13|TRBJ2-2
TGTGCCAGCAGCCTCGGGACAGGGGGCACCGGGGAGCTGTTTTTT
CASSLGTGGTGELFF
>NA|TRBD2|TRBV7-8|TRBJ2-3
TGTGCCAGCAGCCCTTCGACTAGCGGGAACACAGATACGCAGTATTTT
CASSPSTSGNTDTQYF
>NA|NA|TRBV5-4|TRBJ2-7
TGTGCCAGCAGCTTGGCTCCAGACACCTACGAGCAGTACTTC
CASSLAPDTYEQYF
>few|TRBD1|TRBV5-6|TRBJ2-2
TGTGCCAGCAGCTTGGGAGGGGGCATCACCGGGGAGCTGTTTTTT
CASSLGGGITGELFF
>NA|NA|TRBV29-1|TRBJ1-1
TGCAGCGTTGAGGGGCAGCTCTACCCGAACACTGAAGCTTTCTTT
CSVEGQLYPNTEAFF
>few|TRBD1|TRBV6-1|TRBJ1-2
TGTGCCAGCAGGGACAGGGTGGCAGTCTATGGCTACACCTTC
CASRDRVAVYGYTF
>NA|TRBD2|TRBV28|TRBJ2-7
TGTGCCAGCAGTTTCGAGGTAGCGGGAAGTAGCTCCTACGAGCAGTACTTC
CASSFEVAGSSSYEQYF
>NA|TRBD2|TRBV7-3|TRBJ2-1
TGTGCCAGCAGCCTCCCCGTGGGGAGCGGGAGGGCTAATGAGCAGTTCTTC
CASSLPVGSGRANEQFF
>NA|NA|TRBV29-1|TRBJ1-1
TGCAGCGTTGAGCCGGGACTCCAATTTGGGGCTTTCTTT
CSVEPGLQFGAFF
>once|TRBD1|TRBV28|TRBJ2-6
TGTGCCAGCAGTTCCCGTAAGGGACAGGGGGCATCTGGGGCCAACGTCCTGACTTTC
CASSSRKGQGASGANVLTF
>NA|NA|TRBV10-1|TRBJ2-1
TGCGCCAGCAGAGTCGAACCGCGGAACAATGAGCAGTTCTTC
CASRVEPRNNEQFF
>few|TRBD1|TRBV5-1|TRBJ2-5
TGCGCCAGCAGCCCGGCCGGACAGGTCGAGACCCAGTACTTC
CASSPAGQVETQYF
>NA|TRBD1|TRBV7-2|TRBJ2-7
TGTGCCAGCAGCTTAGCACAGGGGGCCGAGCAGTACTTC
CASSLAQGAEQYF
>NA|TRBD2|TRBV6-4|TRBJ2-6
TGTGCCAGCAGTGACCCACCGGGGGGTTCCGGGGCCAACGTCCTGACTTTC
CASSDPPGGSGANVLTF
>NA|TRBD1|TRBV29-1|TRBJ2-7
TGCAGCGTGGAACAGGGGTCCCCCTACGAGCAGTACTTC
CSVEQGSPYEQYF
>NA|TRBD1|TRBV5-8|TRBJ1-2
TGTGCCATCTACCCGGACAGGGGGCGATTTGGCTACACCTTC
CAIYPDRGRFGYTF